Following are 6 T cell receptor beta chains from one sample sequenced in a study of T cells in Graves' hyperthyroidism and ophthalmopathy. TCR beta CDR3 regions were amplified from RNA transcripts. During a first-round RT-PCR of the TCR CDR3, the HTBI primer set was used. In TCRdb, the multiplex PCR reads were re-called with MiXCR into one record per CDR3 protein. The table records around 600,000 distinct CDR3 sequences, about 15% of them present only once. Material: blood. The source of these receptors is a woman between 45 and 60 years old with Graves' ophthalmopathy.

The chain has TRBV15 and TRBJ2-3; the match to TRBD2 covers 7 bases. Germline V lookup: CDR1 LNHNV, CDR2 YYDKDF (reference sequence). J was trimmed by 1 base and V by 0 bases; bases with no gene match: 10. The CDR3 runs 18 residues. Here the CDR3 DNA reads TGTGCCACCAGCAGAGATGGAGGGGAGGGCCCAGGCACAGATACGCAGTATTTT. Translation: CATSRDGGEGPGTDTQYF.

This clonotype came up a few times. The chain is built from TRBV6-2 or TRBV6-3 and TRBJ2-4; D call uncertain. Germline assignment: CDR1 MNHEY and CDR2 SVGEGT. The V end lost 2 bases, the J end lost 2 bases, and 7 bases lay between the germline ends. The CDR3 covers 14 residues. The CDR3 DNA reads TGTGCCAGCAGTTACGGGGATACCAAAAACATTCAGTACTTC. This translates into CASSYGDTKNIQYF.

As DNA, the CDR3 is TGTGCCAGCAGCCACCTCCGGGGTAAGGGAATTGAAGCTTTCTTT. It specifies CASSHLRGKGIEAFF. The chain carries TRBV7-8 and TRBJ1-1; D is unclear. This CDR3 has 15 amino acids. V lost 5 bases and J lost 7, with 20 bases in between. Germline loops: CDR1 SGHVS, CDR2 FQNEAQ.

At least ten counts were recorded for this clonotype. The genes are TRBV13 and TRBJ2-5; D gene ambiguous. V was shortened by 6 bases and J by 2 bases, with 10 bases between the two germline ends. Per the germline V gene, CDR1 is PRHDT and CDR2 is FYEKMQ (reference sequence). The CDR3 sequence is 13 residues long. CDR3 DNA sequence: TGTGCCAGCAGGATCGAACAACAAGAGACCCAGTACTTC. Translation gives CASRIEQQETQYF.

The genes are TRBV6-1 and TRBJ1-4, with D perhaps TRBD1 (6 bases). There are 15 residues in the CDR3. CDR1 is MNHNS, CDR2 SASEGT, per germline. Trimming took 0 bases from V and 6 from J, leaving 11 bases between them. The CDR3 DNA reads as TGTGCCAGCAGTGAAGCGGGAAACAGGGATGAAAAACTGTTTTTT. Its protein product is CASSEAGNRDEKLFF.

In this sample, this clonotype turned up many times. The chain carries TRBV28 and TRBJ2-5; a possible D gene is TRBD1 (5 bases). CDR1 and CDR2 from the germline V gene are MDHEN and SYDVKM. This CDR3 region has 14 residues. V was pared by 7 bases and J by 5 bases, with 17 bases between. CDR3 coding DNA: TGTGCCAGCATTGGGGCAGGGTTACTGGAGACCCAGTACTTC. Protein product: CASIGAGLLETQYF.